This T cell receptor (beta chain) is from a study of vaccination effects on CD4 cells after COVID-19. The table lists this clone with a few counts. Its specificity is unknown. Libraries were prepared by immunoSEQ multiplex PCR; TCRdb keeps only in-frame clonotypes and omits some of them. Here the sample spans just under 60,000 clones, around four fifths being singletons. ViraFEST assay sequencing came after antigen-specific CD4+ T cells were expanded with viral peptide pools. Upon completion of 10 days in culture, CD4+ T cells were isolated. Everyone in the study got two shots of either the BNT162b2 or mRNA-1273 vaccine. Each culture well received approximately 2 million PBMC. These cells were then cultured in IMDM with 7.5 to 10 IU/ml IL-2 and roughly 10 ug/ml peptides. Trimming stripped 2 bases from V and 8 bases from J, with 15 bases between. Per germline, CDR1 MNHNS and CDR2 SASEGT. The CDR3 sequence is 14 residues long.

The sequenced sample was CD4+ T cells from PBMCs cultured with HCoV-OC43 spike peptides, obtained after COVID-19 vaccination. Stated subset: HCoV-OC43 spike overlapping peptide pool stimulation. This chain uses TRBV6-1 with TRBJ1-2; TRBD1 is a possible D gene (6 bases). The receptor's source is a human donor who received a COVID-19 vaccine. As DNA, the CDR3 is TGTGCCAGCAGTGAAAGGATGGGGGGCTGGGGCTACACCTTC. It translates to CASSERMGGWGYTF.